This TCR beta chain comes out of a study of blood T cell repertoires in COVID-19. Looking at the study overall: From T cells, B-cell-depleted T cells, or PBMCs came the material, which was cDNA or gDNA.

Clones were sequenced by immunoSEQ multiplex PCR, and TCRdb holds only the in-frame ones, with some missing. Counted here are fewer than 90,000 clones, roughly 96% occurring once; the ten biggest clones make up 4% to 5.5%. V lost 1 base to trimming and J lost 4 bases; unmatched junction nucleotides: 11. In germline, CDR1 is SEHNR, CDR2 FQNEAQ (reference sequence). The CDR3 is 18 residues long. The genes are TRBV7-9 and TRBJ2-1; 9 bases are shared with TRBD2. The sequence came from a human donor with active COVID-19. The donor label of this sample is uncertain. Sequencing was performed on peripheral blood. The CDR3 nucleotides are TGTGCCAGCAGCTTAGAAATGTCGGTACTAGCGGGTTACAATGAGCAGTTCTTC. It encodes CASSLEMSVLAGYNEQFF.